These 10 T cell receptor beta chains originate from one sample sequenced in a study of shared clonotypes between healthy human individuals. Sequenced by immunoSEQ multiplex PCR; TCRdb stores in-frame clones only, minus some. Here the sample spans approximately 2.4 million clones, nearly 97% being singletons. Sequenced input: naive CD4+ T cells sorted from blood. Documented subset: CD45RA+ positively selected. All receptors derive from a man younger than 35 in good health.

The chain recombines TRBV10-3 with TRBJ1-5; the match to TRBD1 covers 9 bases. Germline V gives CDR1 ENHRY, CDR2 SYGVKD. J gave up 4 bases and V 8 bases, and 6 bases lay outside the gene matches. The CDR3 covers 14 residues. The DNA for the CDR3 is TGTGCCATCGGAACGACAGGGGGTAATCAGCCCCAGCATTTT. Its protein product is CAIGTTGGNQPQHF.

This rearrangement joins TRBV7-2 to TRBJ2-1; TRBD1 matches at 9 bases. The CDR3 covers 15 residues. Germline loops: CDR1 SGHTA, CDR2 FQGNSA. The trim removed 5 bases at V and 6 bases at J, leaving 8 bases unmatched. Here the CDR3 reads CASSIGQGRFNEQFF. The CDR3 coding sequence is TGTGCCAGCAGCATCGGACAGGGGCGTTTCAATGAGCAGTTCTTC.

The chain couples TRBV29-1 to TRBJ2-7, with D perhaps matching TRBD1 (6 bases). This CDR3 comprises 14 residues. V dropped 7 bases and J dropped 0 bases, with 16 bases sitting between them. CDR1 is SQVTM, CDR2 ANQGSEA, per germline. The CDR3 spells CSATQGHGSYEQYF. CDR3 bases: TGCAGCGCAACGCAGGGGCATGGCTCCTACGAGCAGTACTTC.

This clone showed up just once. The chain joins TRBV2 to TRBJ2-3, with 7 nucleotides matching TRBD1. Germline CDR1 reads SNHLY; CDR2 reads FYNNEI. The CDR3 is 14 residues long. Trimming took 6 bases from V and 4 from J; bases not matched to a gene: 7. CDR3 protein: CASRSRTGADTQYF. The CDR3 DNA sequence: TGTGCCAGCAGGTCCAGGACAGGAGCAGATACGCAGTATTTT.

This chain links TRBV10-3 with TRBJ2-5; possibly TRBD1 for D (5 bases). Trimming pared 6 bases from V and 2 bases from J, leaving 10 bases between. This CDR3 is built from 13 residues. Germline V CDR1 and CDR2: ENHRY, SYGVKD. The CDR3 DNA sequence: TGTGCCATCAGCTTTACAGGTCAAGAGACCCAGTACTTC. This sequence encodes CAISFTGQETQYF.

The gene calls are TRBV10-3 and TRBJ2-7, with D possibly TRBD1 on 5 matching bases. V gave up 2 bases and J gave up 2 bases, with 13 bases separating them. Germline CDR1 and CDR2: ENHRY and SYGVKD. The CDR3 runs 15 residues. The DNA for the CDR3 is TGTGCCATCAGTGAGGTGGCAGGGTCGCCCTACGAGCAGTACTTC. It specifies CAISEVAGSPYEQYF.

V and J are TRBV19 and TRBJ1-2; D is possibly TRBD1 (6 bases). The CDR3 extends over 12 amino acids. Trimming took 8 bases from V and 2 from J, leaving 9 bases between them. Germline V gene sequence: CDR1 LNHDA, CDR2 SQIVND (reference sequence). The CDR3 is CASRTANYGYTF. CDR3 DNA: TGTGCCAGTCGGACAGCAAACTATGGCTACACCTTC.

The V call is TRBV19, the J call TRBJ2-5; TRBD1 matches at 11 bases. Trimming cost V 7 bases and J 9 bases; bases outside gene matches: 10. The CDR3 runs to 14 residues. The V gene's germline CDR1 is LNHDA and CDR2 SQIVND (reference sequence). The CDR3 loop is CASTGTGGVEAQYF. The CDR3 nucleotides are TGTGCCAGTACCGGGACAGGGGGAGTCGAAGCCCAGTACTTC.

Remarks on this clone: Other DNA sequences in the sample encode the same CDR3. V and J are TRBV7-9 and TRBJ1-1; D uncertain. Trimming took 1 base from V and 4 from J, leaving 7 bases between them. The CDR3 sequence is 13 residues long. From germline, CDR1 is SEHNR and CDR2 FQNEAQ (reference sequence). DNA for the CDR3: TGTGCCAGCAGCTTAGGAGTAGGCACTGAAGCTTTCTTT. Amino acid sequence: CASSLGVGTEAFF.

The rearrangement links TRBV28 to TRBJ2-1; the match to TRBD2 covers 14 bases. The V and J ends lost 8 bases and 0 bases, in that order; junction bases with no gene match: 3. Germline V gene sequence: CDR1 MDHEN, CDR2 SYDVKM. This CDR3 has 16 residues. The CDR3 DNA reads as TGTGCCAGCGGACTAGCGGGGGGCAACTCCTACAATGAGCAGTTCTTC. This sequence encodes CASGLAGGNSYNEQFF.